This T cell receptor (beta chain) was obtained from a study of cytomegalovirus exposure and HLA in healthy donors. Of note for this clone: The target antigen is unknown.

The study's findings and limits: Per published accounts, TCR beta sequences correctly predicted the HLA-A and HLA-B alleles of most subjects. The later analysis indicated that the majority of CMV-associated TCR beta chains appeared HLA-restricted. A likely sequencing artifact accounted for one observed cluster of highly shared sequence variants. More clonal expansion characterized HLA-associated TCR beta chains than equally common others in a later analysis.

The primer mix had 60 Vbeta and 13 Jbeta primers. Measured with immunoSEQ multiplex PCR; TCRdb has only the in-frame clones, and not every one. Of fewer than 75,000 clones detected, 65% to 90% appear once; the ten largest clones hold about 4.3%. Material: PBMCs. This sequence originates from a man younger than 40 in good health and CMV-seronegative.

The CDR3 reads CASSTTGSSNQPQHF. The CDR3 bases are TGTGCCAGCAGCACGACCGGGAGCAGCAATCAGCCCCAGCATTTT. V and J are TRBV4-2 and TRBJ1-5; D is unclear. Trimming cost V 5 bases and J 1 base, with 12 bases left between them. The CDR3 is 15 residues long. The germline V gene has CDR1 LGHNA and CDR2 YNFKEQ.